This T cell receptor beta chain stems from a study of blood T cells in healthy people across ages. CDR1 and CDR2 (germline): SQVTM, ANQGSEA. CDR3 length: 12 amino acids. V gave up 6 bases and J gave up 1 base, with 9 bases separating them. A second PCR of 7 to 11 cycles used a sample-barcoded 5' primer and a J-beta primer mix. TCRdb processed the 5' RACE reads anew with MiXCR; each CDR3 protein has one entry. There are 1.5 million to 2 million distinct CDR3 sequences in the sample; about 28% occur only once, and roughly 8.2% lies in the top ten. This sequence originates from a woman in her thirties in good health. The sequenced sample consisted of blood. The chain joins TRBV29-1 to TRBJ1-2; TRBD1 is a possible D gene (6 bases). The CDR3 region is CSVGHVNYGYTF. CDR3 DNA: TGCAGCGTGGGACACGTTAACTATGGCTACACCTTC.